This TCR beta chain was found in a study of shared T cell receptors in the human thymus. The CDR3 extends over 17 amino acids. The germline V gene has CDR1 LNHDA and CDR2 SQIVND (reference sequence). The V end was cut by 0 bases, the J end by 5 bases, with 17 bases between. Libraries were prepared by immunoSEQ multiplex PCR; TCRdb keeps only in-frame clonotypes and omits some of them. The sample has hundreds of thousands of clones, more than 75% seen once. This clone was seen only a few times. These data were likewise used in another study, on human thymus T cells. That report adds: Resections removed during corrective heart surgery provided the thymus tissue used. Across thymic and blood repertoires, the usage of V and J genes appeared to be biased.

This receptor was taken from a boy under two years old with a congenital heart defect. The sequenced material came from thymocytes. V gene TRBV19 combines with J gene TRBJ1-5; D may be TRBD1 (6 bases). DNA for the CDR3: TGTGCCAGTAGTATAGATCCCCGGGACAAGGCCCATCAGCCCCAGCATTTT. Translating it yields CASSIDPRDKAHQPQHF.